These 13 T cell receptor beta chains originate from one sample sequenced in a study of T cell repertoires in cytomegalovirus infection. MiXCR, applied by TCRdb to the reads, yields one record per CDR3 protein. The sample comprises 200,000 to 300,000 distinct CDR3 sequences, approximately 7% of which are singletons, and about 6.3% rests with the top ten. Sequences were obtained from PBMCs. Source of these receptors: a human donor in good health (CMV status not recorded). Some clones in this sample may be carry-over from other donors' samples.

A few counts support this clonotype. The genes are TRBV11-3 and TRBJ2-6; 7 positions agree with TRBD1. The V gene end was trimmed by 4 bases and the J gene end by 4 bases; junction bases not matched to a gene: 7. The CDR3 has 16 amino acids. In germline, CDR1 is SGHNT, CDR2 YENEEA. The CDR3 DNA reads TGTGCCAGCAGCTCCGAGGGGGCTGAAGGGGCCAACGTCCTGACTTTC. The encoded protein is CASSSEGAEGANVLTF.

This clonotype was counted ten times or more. The CDR3 DNA reads TGTGCCAGCAGCTTATCCTCGGCAGGGCAAGCTGGAAACACCATATATTTT. Protein: CASSLSSAGQAGNTIYF. V is TRBV7-2 and J is TRBJ1-3, with a possible D match to TRBD1 (5 bases). This CDR3 comprises 17 residues. Deletions cut 2 bases from V and 2 bases from J, with 16 bases between. CDR1 and CDR2 (germline): SGHTA, FQGNSA.

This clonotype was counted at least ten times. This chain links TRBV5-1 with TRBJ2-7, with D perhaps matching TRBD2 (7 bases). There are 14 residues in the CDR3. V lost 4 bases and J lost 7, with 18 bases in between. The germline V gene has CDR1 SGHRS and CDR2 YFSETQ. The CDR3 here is CASSTIRGAREQYF. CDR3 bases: TGCGCCAGCAGCACGATCCGGGGGGCGAGGGAGCAGTACTTC.

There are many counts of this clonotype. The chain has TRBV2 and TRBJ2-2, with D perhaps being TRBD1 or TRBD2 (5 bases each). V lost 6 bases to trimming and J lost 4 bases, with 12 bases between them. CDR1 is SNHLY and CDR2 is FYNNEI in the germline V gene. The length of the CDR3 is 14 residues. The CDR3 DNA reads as TGTGCCAGCAGCCCCCTGAGGGGCACCGGGGAGCTGTTTTTT. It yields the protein CASSPLRGTGELFF. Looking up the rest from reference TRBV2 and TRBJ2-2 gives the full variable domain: EPEVTQTPSHQVTQMGQEVILRCVPISNHLYFYWYRQILGQKVEFLVSFYNNEISEKSEIFDDQFSVERPDGSNFTLKIRSTKLEDSAMYFCASSPLRGTGELFFGEGSRLTVL.

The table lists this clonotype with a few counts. CDR3 loop: CSASKGEEKLFF. The CDR3 DNA is TGCAGTGCTTCAAAGGGGGAAGAAAAACTGTTTTTT. This chain connects TRBV20-1 to TRBJ1-4, with a tentative D call TRBD1 (6 bases). This CDR3 spans 12 amino acids. Trimming left V 5 bases short and J 8 bases short, with 12 bases between. Germline assignment: CDR1 DFQATT and CDR2 SNEGSKA (reference sequence).

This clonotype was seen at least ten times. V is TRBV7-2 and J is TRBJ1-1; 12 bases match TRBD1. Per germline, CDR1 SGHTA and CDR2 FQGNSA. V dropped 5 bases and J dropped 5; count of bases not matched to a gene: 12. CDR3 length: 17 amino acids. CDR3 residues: CASSTYRDRGLRTEAFF. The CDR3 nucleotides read TGTGCCAGCAGCACATACCGGGACAGGGGGCTAAGGACTGAAGCTTTCTTT. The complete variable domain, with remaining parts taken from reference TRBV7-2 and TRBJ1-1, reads GAGVSQSPSNKVTEKGKDVELRCDPISGHTALYWYRQSLGQGLEFLIYFQGNSAPDKSGLPSDRFSAERTGGSVSTLTIQRTQQEDSAVYLCASSTYRDRGLRTEAFFGQGTRLTVV.

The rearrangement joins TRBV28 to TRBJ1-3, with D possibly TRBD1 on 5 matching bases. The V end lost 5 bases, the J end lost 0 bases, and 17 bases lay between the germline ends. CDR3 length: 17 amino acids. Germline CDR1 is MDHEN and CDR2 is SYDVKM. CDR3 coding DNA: TGTGCCAGCAGTCTCGGGGACGTCGCAGACTCTGGAAACACCATATATTTT. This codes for CASSLGDVADSGNTIYF.

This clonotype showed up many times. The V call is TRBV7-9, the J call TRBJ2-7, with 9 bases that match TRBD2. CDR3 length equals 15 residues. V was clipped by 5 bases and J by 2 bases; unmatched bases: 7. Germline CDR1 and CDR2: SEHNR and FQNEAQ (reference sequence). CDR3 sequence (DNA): TGTGCCAGCAGCCCAAGCGGGGGGTGGGCCTACGAGCAGTACTTC. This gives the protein CASSPSGGWAYEQYF.

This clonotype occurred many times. This chain's CDR3 is CASNTGTGATDTQYF. The CDR3 nucleotides read TGTGCCAGCAACACCGGGACAGGGGCCACAGATACGCAGTATTTT. This chain connects TRBV28 to TRBJ2-3; 10 bases match TRBD1. Germline CDR1 reads MDHEN; CDR2 reads SYDVKM. Germline trimming cut 7 bases from V and 2 bases from J; bases unmatched to any gene: 6. The CDR3 is 15 amino acids.

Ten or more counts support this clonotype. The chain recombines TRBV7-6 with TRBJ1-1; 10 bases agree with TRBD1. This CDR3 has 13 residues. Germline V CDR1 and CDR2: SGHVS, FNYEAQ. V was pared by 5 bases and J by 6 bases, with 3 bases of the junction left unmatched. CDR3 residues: CASSPGQGSEAFF. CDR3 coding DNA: TGTGCCAGCAGCCCGGGACAGGGGTCTGAAGCTTTCTTT.

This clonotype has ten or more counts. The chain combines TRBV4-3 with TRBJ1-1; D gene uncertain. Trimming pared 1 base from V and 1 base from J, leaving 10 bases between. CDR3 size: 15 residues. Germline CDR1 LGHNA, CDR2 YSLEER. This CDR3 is CASSQGERKNTEAFF. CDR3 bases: TGCGCCAGCAGCCAAGGCGAACGGAAGAACACTGAAGCTTTCTTT.

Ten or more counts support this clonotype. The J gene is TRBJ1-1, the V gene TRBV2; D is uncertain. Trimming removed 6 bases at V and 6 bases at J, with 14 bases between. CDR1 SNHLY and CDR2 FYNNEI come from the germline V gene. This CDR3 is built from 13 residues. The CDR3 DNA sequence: TGTGCCAGCAGCCCGTCGGGGATCCCTGAAGCTTTCTTT. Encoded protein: CASSPSGIPEAFF. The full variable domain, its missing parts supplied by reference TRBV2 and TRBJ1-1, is EPEVTQTPSHQVTQMGQEVILRCVPISNHLYFYWYRQILGQKVEFLVSFYNNEISEKSEIFDDQFSVERPDGSNFTLKIRSTKLEDSAMYFCASSPSGIPEAFFGQGTRLTVV.

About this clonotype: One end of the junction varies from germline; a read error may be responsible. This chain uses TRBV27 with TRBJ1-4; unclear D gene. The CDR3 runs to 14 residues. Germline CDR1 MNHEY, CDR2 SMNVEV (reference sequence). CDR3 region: CASSFRPSNEELFF. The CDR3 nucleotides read TGTGCCAGCAGTTTCCGGCCCTCTAATGAAGAACTGTTTTTT.